These T cell receptor beta chains were read from a single sample in a study of blood T cell repertoires in COVID-19. This table comes from immunoSEQ multiplex PCR, and its TCRdb copy is limited to in-frame clones, with some not included. The sample carries over 80,000 clones, 86% recorded once. The sequenced material came from peripheral blood. Source of these receptors: a man older than 75 with active or convalescent COVID-19. Both conserved end residues are part of each CDR3. The order of the fields is CDR3 protein, CDR3 DNA, D gene, clone size, V gene, J gene. A D gene is named only where the DNA matches it firmly. Some rows have no size entry. The others give once, few or many, or a class for an expanded clone.

cdr3_aa: CASSPSTSTDTQYF
cdr3_nt: TGTGCCAGCAGCCCGTCAACTAGCACAGATACGCAGTATTTT
d_call: -
clone_size: -
v_call: TRBV7-9
j_call: TRBJ2-3

cdr3_aa: CASSRDRGEQYF
cdr3_nt: TGTGCCAGCAGCAGGGACAGGGGCGAGCAGTACTTC
d_call: TRBD1
clone_size: -
v_call: TRBV5-4
j_call: TRBJ2-7

cdr3_aa: CASSSQGGTEAFF
cdr3_nt: TGTGCCAGCAGTTCCCAGGGGGGTACTGAAGCTTTCTTT
d_call: TRBD1
clone_size: -
v_call: TRBV7-9
j_call: TRBJ1-1

cdr3_aa: CASSPPTSQFYF
cdr3_nt: TGTGCCAGCAGCCCCCCCACTAGTCAGTTCTACTTC
d_call: -
clone_size: -
v_call: TRBV7-2
j_call: TRBJ2-4

cdr3_aa: CAISESTGALYGYTF
cdr3_nt: TGTGCCATCAGTGAGTCTACAGGGGCCCTGTATGGCTACACCTTC
d_call: TRBD1
clone_size: -
v_call: TRBV10-3
j_call: TRBJ1-2

cdr3_aa: CASSSTGGNYEQYF
cdr3_nt: TGTGCCAGCAGTTCAACCGGGGGTAACTACGAGCAGTACTTC
d_call: -
clone_size: -
v_call: TRBV6-5
j_call: TRBJ2-7

cdr3_aa: CAWSSQGPSYEQYF
cdr3_nt: TGTGCCTGGAGTTCACAGGGGCCATCCTACGAGCAGTACTTC
d_call: TRBD1
clone_size: -
v_call: TRBV30
j_call: TRBJ2-7

cdr3_aa: CASSTQRQGSGNTIYF
cdr3_nt: TGTGCCAGCAGCACCCAGAGACAGGGGTCGGGAAACACCATATATTTT
d_call: TRBD1
clone_size: -
v_call: TRBV9
j_call: TRBJ1-3

cdr3_aa: CASSPSEGTDTQYF
cdr3_nt: TGCGCCAGCAGCCCGAGCGAGGGCACAGATACGCAGTATTTT
d_call: -
clone_size: once
v_call: TRBV5-1
j_call: TRBJ2-3

cdr3_aa: CASTPGRGIHTDTQYF
cdr3_nt: TGTGCCAGCACCCCCGGGCGGGGTATTCACACAGATACGCAGTATTTT
d_call: -
clone_size: -
v_call: TRBV7-9
j_call: TRBJ2-3

cdr3_aa: CASSARENNEQFF
cdr3_nt: TGTGCCAGCAGCGCCCGGGAAAACAATGAGCAGTTCTTC
d_call: -
clone_size: -
v_call: TRBV11-3
j_call: TRBJ2-1

cdr3_aa: CASSFGGKSNEQFF
cdr3_nt: TGTGCCAGCAGCTTTGGCGGGAAGAGCAATGAGCAGTTCTTC
d_call: -
clone_size: -
v_call: TRBV5-4
j_call: TRBJ2-1

cdr3_aa: CASSLRPLASGASTGELFF
cdr3_nt: TGTGCCAGCAGTTTACGACCCCTAGCTTCAGGAGCGAGCACTGGGGAGCTGTTTTTT
d_call: -
clone_size: -
v_call: TRBV27
j_call: TRBJ2-2

cdr3_aa: CASSSGSTGAPQMGELFF
cdr3_nt: TGCGCCAGCAGCTCCGGGTCGACAGGGGCCCCGCAGATGGGGGAACTGTTTTTT
d_call: TRBD1
clone_size: -
v_call: TRBV5-1
j_call: TRBJ1-4

cdr3_aa: CASSRTGDGYYGYTF
cdr3_nt: TGTGCCAGCAGTAGGACAGGGGATGGTTACTATGGCTACACCTTC
d_call: TRBD1
clone_size: -
v_call: TRBV27
j_call: TRBJ1-2

cdr3_aa: CASSYPVGQLATQYF
cdr3_nt: TGTGCCAGCAGTTACCCCGTCGGACAGCTAGCGACCCAGTACTTC
d_call: -
clone_size: -
v_call: TRBV6-2/TRBV6-3
j_call: TRBJ2-5

cdr3_aa: CATSSGGYEQYF
cdr3_nt: TGTGCCACCAGCAGCGGGGGTTACGAGCAGTACTTC
d_call: -
clone_size: -
v_call: TRBV15
j_call: TRBJ2-7

cdr3_aa: CASSIRGQGYQPQHF
cdr3_nt: TGTGCCAGTAGTATAAGGGGCCAGGGGTACCAGCCCCAGCATTTT
d_call: -
clone_size: -
v_call: TRBV19
j_call: TRBJ1-5

cdr3_aa: CASSPHPGQGRGANVLTF
cdr3_nt: TGTGCCAGCAGTCCCCACCCGGGACAGGGGCGTGGGGCCAACGTCCTGACTTTC
d_call: TRBD1
clone_size: -
v_call: TRBV25-1
j_call: TRBJ2-6

cdr3_aa: CASSSAGGAGGRETQYF
cdr3_nt: TGTGCCAGCAGCTCCGCCGGAGGAGCGGGAGGGCGGGAGACCCAGTACTTC
d_call: TRBD2
clone_size: -
v_call: TRBV7-3
j_call: TRBJ2-5

cdr3_aa: CASAARTGSPLHF
cdr3_nt: TGTGCCAGCGCGGCCCGCACGGGTTCACCCCTCCACTTT
d_call: -
clone_size: -
v_call: TRBV5-6
j_call: TRBJ1-6

cdr3_aa: CASSQGTGLEQYF
cdr3_nt: TGCGCCAGCAGCCAGGGGACAGGACTCGAGCAGTACTTC
d_call: TRBD1
clone_size: few
v_call: TRBV4-1
j_call: TRBJ2-7

cdr3_aa: CASSTGQGPNEKLFF
cdr3_nt: TGTGCCAGTAGTACCGGACAGGGACCTAATGAAAAACTGTTTTTT
d_call: TRBD1
clone_size: -
v_call: TRBV19
j_call: TRBJ1-4

cdr3_aa: CASSLQPGQGYGYTF
cdr3_nt: TGTGCCAGCAGTTTGCAGCCGGGACAGGGCTATGGCTACACCTTC
d_call: TRBD1
clone_size: -
v_call: TRBV27
j_call: TRBJ1-2